Each of the 24 T cell receptor beta chains below was sequenced from the same sample in a study of cytomegalovirus exposure and HLA in healthy donors. Researchers ran the PCR with 60 Vbeta and 13 Jbeta primers. Profiling relied on immunoSEQ multiplex PCR, and the TCRdb table lists in-frame clones only, not all of them. This sample lists some 120,000 clones; its ten largest clones have around 3.6%. Sequencing was done on a sample of PBMCs. The receptors derive from a young man in good health and CMV-seronegative.

The V gene is TRBV2, the J gene TRBJ2-1; 8 bases fit TRBD2. The CDR3 totals 13 residues. Germline lookup yields CDR1 SNHLY and CDR2 FYNNEI. The J segment lost 7 bases and the V segment lost 6 bases, leaving 5 bases of the junction unmatched. Here the CDR3 DNA reads TGTGCCAGCAGCACTAGCGGCGAGAATGAGCAGTTCTTC. It translates to CASSTSGENEQFF.

V is TRBV2 and J is TRBJ2-1; 13 bases agree with TRBD2. The trim removed 5 bases at V and 7 bases at J, leaving 8 bases unmatched. The CDR3 totals 16 residues. CDR1 SNHLY and CDR2 FYNNEI come from the germline V gene. The CDR3 region has the DNA TGTGCCAGCAGTCCATGGACTAGCGGGAGAGAGAATGAGCAGTTCTTC. It yields the protein CASSPWTSGRENEQFF. Full variable domain (missing parts from reference TRBV2 and TRBJ2-1): EPEVTQTPSHQVTQMGQEVILRCVPISNHLYFYWYRQILGQKVEFLVSFYNNEISEKSEIFDDQFSVERPDGSNFTLKIRSTKLEDSAMYFCASSPWTSGRENEQFFGPGTRLTVL.

V is TRBV9 and J is TRBJ2-7, with 14 positions matching TRBD2. This CDR3 is built from 17 residues. Germline V gene lookup returns CDR1 SGDLS and CDR2 YYNGEE. V lost 2 bases and J lost 4; bases outside the gene matches: 8. The CDR3: CASSVGTSGSFSYEQYF. DNA for the CDR3: TGTGCCAGCAGCGTTGGGACTAGCGGGAGCTTTTCGTACGAGCAGTACTTC.

The V and J genes are TRBV27 and TRBJ2-5; 10 bases line up with TRBD1. CDR3 length: 16 amino acids. V dropped 4 bases and J dropped 4; count of bases not matched to a gene: 9. Germline loops: CDR1 MNHEY, CDR2 SMNVEV (reference sequence). CDR3 loop: CASSSSRTGGGETQYF. The CDR3 region has the DNA TGTGCCAGCAGTTCTTCCCGGACAGGGGGAGGAGAGACCCAGTACTTC.

The chain carries TRBV7-9 and TRBJ2-2, with 15 bases fitting TRBD2. With V trimmed by 1 base and J by 1 base, 4 bases remained unmatched. This CDR3 region has 19 residues. CDR1 and CDR2 from the germline V gene are SEHNR and FQNEAQ (reference sequence). CDR3 DNA: TGTGCCAGCAGCTTAGGGGGACTAGCGGGAGGAAAGAACACCGGGGAGCTGTTTTTT. Its protein is CASSLGGLAGGKNTGELFF.

J is TRBJ1-1 and V is TRBV9; TRBD1 is a possible D gene (5 bases). The germline V gene encodes CDR1 SGDLS and CDR2 YYNGEE. The ends were cut back, 4 bases at V and 1 base at J, with 8 bases in the middle. The CDR3 has 13 residues. The CDR3 sequence: CASSLTGNTEAFF. CDR3 sequence (DNA): TGTGCCAGCAGCCTTACAGGGAACACTGAAGCTTTCTTT.

In DNA form, the CDR3 reads TGTGCCATCAGTGAACCAGCGGGGACCGCTAACGCGCGATACAATGAGCAGTTCTTC. It is translated as CAISEPAGTANARYNEQFF. The chain recombines TRBV10-3 with TRBJ2-1; TRBD2 matches at 7 bases. The CDR3 is 19 residues long. Germline CDR1 is ENHRY and CDR2 is SYGVKD. Trimming took 3 bases from V and 4 from J; bases not matched to a gene: 18.

The chain couples TRBV6-1 to TRBJ1-1; 7 nucleotides line up with TRBD1. The V gene's germline CDR1 is MNHNS and CDR2 SASEGT. CDR3 length equals 13 residues. Unmatched junction bases numbered 9, after V lost 10 bases and J lost 4 bases. The CDR3: CAMTGTEITEAFF. The CDR3 nucleotides are TGTGCCATGACCGGGACAGAGATCACTGAAGCTTTCTTT.

The rearrangement uses TRBV11-3 and TRBJ2-7; 10 bases are a match to TRBD2. The V gene's germline CDR1 is SGHNT and CDR2 YENEEA. The CDR3 covers 15 residues. Trimming cost V 5 bases and J 0 bases; bases outside gene matches: 4. The CDR3 DNA follows: TGTGCCAGCAGCCCCGGACTAGCGGACTCCTACGAGCAGTACTTC. Amino acids: CASSPGLADSYEQYF.

The chain links TRBV10-1 to TRBJ2-2, with D hard to call. CDR3 size: 14 residues. Per the germline V gene, CDR1 is WNHNN and CDR2 is SYGVQD (reference sequence). Between the trimmed V and J ends, which lost 4 bases and 6 bases, there was a span of 12 bases. CDR3: CASSVTTQSGELFF. In DNA, the CDR3 is TGCGCCAGCAGTGTCACTACCCAATCCGGGGAGCTGTTTTTT.

The chain has TRBV9 and TRBJ2-1; 7 bases agree with TRBD1. The CDR3 extends over 15 amino acids. The germline V gene encodes CDR1 SGDLS and CDR2 YYNGEE. V gave up 0 bases and J gave up 6 bases; unmatched junction bases: 6. This CDR3 is CASSVGQGRRNEQFF. The CDR3, as DNA: TGTGCCAGCAGCGTAGGACAGGGAAGACGCAATGAGCAGTTCTTC.

The V call is TRBV6-6, the J call TRBJ1-1; 8 nucleotides line up with TRBD1. Germline V gene data show CDR1 as MNHNY and CDR2 as SVGAGI (reference sequence). This CDR3 comprises 16 residues. Trimming removed 7 bases from V and 4 bases from J; junction bases left unmatched: 14. CDR3 region: CASTHGRAGGSTEAFF. The CDR3, as DNA: TGTGCCAGCACTCATGGAAGGGCAGGGGGCAGCACTGAAGCTTTCTTT.

The CDR3 protein is CAWSQGEDQPQHF. The CDR3 nucleotides read TGTGCCTGGAGTCAGGGGGAAGATCAGCCCCAGCATTTT. The J gene is TRBJ1-5, the V gene TRBV30; TRBD1 matches 7 bases. This CDR3 is built from 13 residues. Trimming removed 2 bases from V and 5 bases from J; junction bases left unmatched: 3. The germline gives CDR1 GTSNPN, CDR2 SVGIG (reference sequence).

The V gene is TRBV13, the J gene TRBJ1-1; unclear D gene. This CDR3 spans 14 amino acids. Germline V gene sequence: CDR1 PRHDT, CDR2 FYEKMQ (reference sequence). Between the trimmed V and J ends, which lost 8 bases and 2 bases, there was a span of 15 bases. DNA of the CDR3: TGTGCCAGCCACAATCGTCCAGTTAACACTGAAGCTTTCTTT. The encoded protein is CASHNRPVNTEAFF.

This chain uses TRBV7-9 with TRBJ1-4; the D is unclear. CDR1 and CDR2 from the germline V gene are SEHNR and FQNEAQ (reference sequence). This CDR3 is built from 14 residues. V was pared by 1 base and J by 1 base, with 4 bases between. In nucleotides, the CDR3 is TGTGCCAGCAGCTTAGACAGAACTAATGAAAAACTGTTTTTT. It is translated as CASSLDRTNEKLFF.

V usage is TRBV18 and J usage is TRBJ1-4, with 7 bases matching TRBD1. Germline lookup yields CDR1 KGHSH and CDR2 LQKENI. This CDR3 comprises 13 residues. With V trimmed by 6 bases and J by 5 bases, 3 bases remained unmatched. The DNA for the CDR3 is TGTGCCAGCTCCCAGGGACAGAATGAAAAACTGTTTTTT. Translating it yields CASSQGQNEKLFF.

V usage is TRBV2 and J usage is TRBJ2-5, with 8 bases that match TRBD2. The germline V gene has CDR1 SNHLY and CDR2 FYNNEI. J was trimmed by 2 bases and V by 6 bases; bases with no gene match: 8. CDR3 length: 15 residues. The CDR3 sequence: CASRDSGGPQETQYF. As DNA, the CDR3 is TGTGCCAGCAGGGACAGCGGGGGCCCACAAGAGACCCAGTACTTC.

The chain joins TRBV9 to TRBJ1-3; a weak D match, TRBD1 (5 bases). CDR3 length: 15 amino acids. CDR1 is SGDLS, CDR2 YYNGEE, per germline. V was shortened by 2 bases and J by 1 base, with 10 bases between the two germline ends. The CDR3 reads CASSVDQGSGNTIYF. CDR3 DNA: TGTGCCAGCAGCGTTGATCAGGGTTCTGGAAACACCATATATTTT.

The CDR3 is CASSFQGYEQYF. As DNA, the CDR3 is TGCGCCAGCAGCTTCCAGGGGTACGAGCAGTACTTC. This chain connects TRBV5-1 to TRBJ2-7, with D maybe TRBD1 (6 bases). This CDR3 contains 12 residues. Germline V gives CDR1 SGHRS, CDR2 YFSETQ. V lost 2 bases, J lost 4 bases, and 7 bases lay in between.

The rearrangement links TRBV15 to TRBJ1-6, with unresolved D. Germline V gene lookup returns CDR1 LNHNV and CDR2 YYDKDF (reference sequence). V lost 3 bases and J lost 1, with 10 bases in between. The CDR3 length is 16 residues. The DNA of the CDR3 is TGTGCCACCAGCAGCACAATGGTATCCTATAATTCACCCCTCCACTTT. The encoded protein is CATSSTMVSYNSPLHF.

The CDR3 region is CATSRALGDRGPTEAFF. Here the CDR3 DNA reads TGTGCCACCAGCAGGGCCTTGGGGGACAGGGGGCCGACTGAAGCTTTCTTT. The chain employs TRBV15 and TRBJ1-1; 12 nucleotides line up with TRBD1. The CDR3 totals 17 residues. The ends lost 3 bases at V and 5 bases at J; junction bases unmatched: 10. Germline V gives CDR1 LNHNV, CDR2 YYDKDF (reference sequence).

The chain uses TRBV28 and TRBJ2-2; TRBD2 aligns across 7 bases. Trimming at V came to 9 bases and at J to 2 bases, leaving 6 bases not matched to a gene. Germline assignment: CDR1 MDHEN and CDR2 SYDVKM. The CDR3 extends over 14 amino acids. DNA of the CDR3: TGTGCCAGTAAAGCGGGAACAAACACCGGGGAGCTGTTTTTT. Its translation is CASKAGTNTGELFF.

The chain carries TRBV9 and TRBJ2-5; TRBD2 is a possible D gene (5 bases). This CDR3 has 15 residues. CDR1 SGDLS and CDR2 YYNGEE come from the germline V gene. The V gene lost 4 bases and the J gene lost 9 bases, with 22 bases spanning the gap. CDR3 sequence: CASSTHPRDQEAQYF. The CDR3 nucleotides are TGTGCCAGCAGCACCCACCCTCGGGATCAGGAGGCCCAGTACTTC.

This sequence joins TRBV5-6 and TRBJ2-4, with D perhaps matching TRBD1 (6 bases). The CDR3 totals 15 residues. Germline V gene lookup returns CDR1 SGHDT and CDR2 YYEEEE. V lost 4 bases to trimming and J lost 8 bases, with 19 bases between them. The CDR3: CASSRRTERQDIQYF. CDR3 nucleotide sequence: TGTGCCAGCAGCAGACGGACAGAGCGGCAGGACATTCAGTACTTC.